The 21 T cell receptor beta chains given below trace back to one sample, sequenced in a study of human T cells and chemical hapten exposure. The time point is: patch test 3, about 24 weeks after DPC sensitization. Treatment: therapeutic diphenylcyclopropenone sensitization with weekly scalp DPC. MiXCR, run by TCRdb on the RACE reads, gives a single entry per CDR3 protein. The table lists about 190,000 distinct CDR3 sequences, around 23% of them singletons. The input for sequencing was whole blood, taken in connection with sensitization to the hapten diphenylcyclopropenone (DPC). These TCRs come from a woman in her 40s with alopecia areata. Some clones in this sample may be carry-over from other donors' samples.

This clonotype appeared once. The V gene is TRBV4-2, the J gene TRBJ1-4, with 9 bases identical to TRBD1. The CDR3 spans 16 residues. Germline CDR1 reads LGHNA; CDR2 reads YNFKEQ. The trim removed 0 bases at V and 8 bases at J, leaving 7 bases unmatched. The CDR3 loop reads CASSQDFGTGSEKLFF. DNA for the CDR3: TGTGCCAGCAGCCAAGACTTTGGGACAGGGAGCGAAAAACTGTTTTTT.

The gene calls are TRBV10-3 and TRBJ1-1, with TRBD1 as a possible D gene (5 bases). The CDR3 contains 15 residues. Trimming took 2 bases from V and 3 from J, leaving 13 bases between them. The germline CDR1 and CDR2 sequences are ENHRY and SYGVKD. The DNA of the CDR3 is TGTGCCATCAGTGAGCCGCAGGGAAGGGACACTGAAGCTTTCTTT. Protein sequence: CAISEPQGRDTEAFF.

V is TRBV15 and J is TRBJ2-5; no definite D call. There are 13 residues in the CDR3. The germline gives CDR1 LNHNV, CDR2 YYDKDF (reference sequence). Trimming removed 1 base from V and 1 base from J, with 4 bases in between. CDR3 sequence reads: CATSRAPQETQYF. The CDR3 DNA follows: TGTGCCACCAGCAGAGCCCCCCAAGAGACCCAGTACTTC.

The chain combines TRBV6-2 or TRBV6-3 with TRBJ1-5, with D unresolved. The germline CDR1 and CDR2 sequences are MNHEY and SVGEGT. This CDR3 has 13 amino acids. V shed 6 bases and J shed 1 base, with 7 bases lying between them. CDR3 in DNA: TGTGCCAGCAGCCCCCGGAGCAATCAGCCCCAGCATTTT. The encoded protein is CASSPRSNQPQHF.

This clonotype has a count of ten or more. The J gene is TRBJ1-5, the V gene TRBV20-1, with TRBD1 as a possible D gene (5 bases). Trimming pared 5 bases from V and 7 bases from J, leaving 12 bases between. Germline CDR1 reads DFQATT; CDR2 reads SNEGSKA (reference sequence). The CDR3 runs to 12 residues. As DNA, the CDR3 is TGCAGTGCTGGGGGTGGAGGGCAGCCCCAGCATTTT. This codes for CSAGGGGQPQHF.

The chain combines TRBV20-1 with TRBJ1-1, with D perhaps TRBD1 (6 bases). The ends were cut back, 0 bases at V and 2 bases at J, with 10 bases in the middle. Germline CDR1 reads DFQATT; CDR2 reads SNEGSKA (reference sequence). This CDR3 has 14 amino acids. The CDR3, as DNA: TGCAGTGCTAGAGATGGGACAACTAACACTGAAGCTTTCTTT. It encodes CSARDGTTNTEAFF.

This clonotype has a handful of counts. V and J are TRBV20-1 and TRBJ2-7, with a tentative D call TRBD2 (6 bases). The CDR3 loop spans 15 amino acids. The V gene's germline CDR1 is DFQATT and CDR2 SNEGSKA (reference sequence). V gave up 1 base and J gave up 0 bases, with 13 bases separating them. CDR3 residues: CSARVGGSPSYEQYF. DNA of the CDR3: TGCAGTGCTAGAGTTGGGGGGTCCCCCTCCTACGAGCAGTACTTC.

This clonotype was counted a few times. V usage is TRBV20-1 and J usage is TRBJ1-6; TRBD1 agrees at 11 bases. The CDR3 totals 13 residues. With V trimmed by 4 bases and J by 11 bases, 4 bases remained unmatched. In germline, CDR1 is DFQATT, CDR2 SNEGSKA (reference sequence). The CDR3 protein is CSAKDRGRTPLHF. The CDR3 coding sequence is TGCAGTGCTAAGGACAGGGGGCGGACACCCCTCCACTTT.

The chain is built from TRBV6-5 and TRBJ2-3; unclear D gene. Trimming took off 7 bases at V and 1 base at J, with 9 bases between the two ends. In germline, CDR1 is MNHEY, CDR2 SVGAGI. The CDR3 contains 13 residues. The CDR3 DNA sequence: TGTGCCAGCAAAGGACCTGGCACAGATACGCAGTATTTT. Amino acids: CASKGPGTDTQYF.

This clonotype came up a few times. CDR3 protein: CASSLGLLAQYF. The DNA for the CDR3 is TGTGCCAGCAGTTTAGGTTTACTGGCTCAGTATTTT. The V and J genes are TRBV12-3 or TRBV12-4 and TRBJ2-3; D is uncertain. The CDR3 runs to 12 residues. Trimming took 1 base from V and 12 from J, leaving 11 bases between them.

The chain is built from TRBV28 and TRBJ2-2, with a weak D call TRBD1 (5 bases). V was cut by 5 bases and J by 4 bases, with 14 bases left in between. This CDR3 comprises 15 residues. The germline CDR1 and CDR2 sequences are MDHEN and SYDVKM. CDR3 nucleotides: TGTGCCAGCAGTCTAATCCCAGGGTTCACCGGGGAGCTGTTTTTT. This gives the protein CASSLIPGFTGELFF.

This rearrangement joins TRBV7-2 to TRBJ2-7; D ambiguous. This CDR3 has 14 residues. The germline V gene has CDR1 SGHTA and CDR2 FQGNSA. Trimming left V 1 base short and J 2 bases short, with 9 bases between. The CDR3 spells CASSLGGRPYEQYF. CDR3 coding DNA: TGTGCCAGCAGCTTAGGAGGCAGACCCTACGAGCAGTACTTC.

This clonotype was seen at least ten times. The chain recombines TRBV7-2 with TRBJ2-1; TRBD2 might be the D (6 bases). The germline V gene has CDR1 SGHTA and CDR2 FQGNSA. V lost 1 base to trimming and J lost 7 bases, with 8 bases between them. The CDR3 is 13 residues long. The CDR3 is CASSLVGGNEQFF. For the CDR3, the DNA is TGTGCCAGCAGCTTAGTAGGAGGGAATGAGCAGTTCTTC. The full variable domain, in which reference TRBV7-2 and TRBJ2-1 provide the parts outside the CDR3, is GAGVSQSPSNKVTEKGKDVELRCDPISGHTALYWYRQSLGQGLEFLIYFQGNSAPDKSGLPSDRFSAERTGGSVSTLTIQRTQQEDSAVYLCASSLVGGNEQFFGPGTRLTVL.

The CDR3 here is CASSFMNTEAFF. The CDR3 region has the DNA TGTGCCAGCAGCTTCATGAACACTGAAGCTTTCTTT. The rearrangement joins TRBV5-6 to TRBJ1-1; D remains unclear. The length of the CDR3 is 12 residues. The V and J ends lost 2 bases and 0 bases respectively, with 2 bases between them. The germline V gene encodes CDR1 SGHDT and CDR2 YYEEEE.

This clonotype was seen only a few times. This chain uses TRBV6-2 or TRBV6-3 with TRBJ1-5; D gene unclear. Germline V gives CDR1 MNHEY, CDR2 SVGEGT. The CDR3 spans 16 residues. V lost 5 bases and J lost 1, with 15 bases in between. This chain's CDR3 is CASSTLGGLSNQPQHF. CDR3 DNA sequence: TGTGCCAGCAGTACACTAGGTGGGTTGAGCAATCAGCCCCAGCATTTT.

This clonotype has only a few counts. This chain connects TRBV5-1 to TRBJ2-2; 8 positions match TRBD2. The CDR3 is 16 residues long. Looked up from germline, CDR1 is SGHRS and CDR2 is YFSETQ. Unmatched junction bases numbered 8, after V lost 4 bases and J lost 3 bases. The CDR3 protein is CASSLSGSRDTGELFF. Written as DNA, the CDR3 is TGCGCCAGCAGCCTCAGCGGGAGTCGGGACACCGGGGAGCTGTTTTTT.

This clonotype appeared a single time. The chain has TRBV20-1 and TRBJ2-1, with 12 positions matching TRBD2. CDR3 length equals 18 residues. Germline lookup yields CDR1 DFQATT and CDR2 SNEGSKA (reference sequence). The V and J ends lost 2 bases and 3 bases, in that order; junction bases with no gene match: 11. Written as DNA, the CDR3 is TGCAGTGCTAGACCAACTAGCGGGAGGCCTCTCAACTACAATGAGCAGTTCTTC. It encodes CSARPTSGRPLNYNEQFF.

The rearrangement links TRBV29-1 to TRBJ1-2, with D possibly matching TRBD1 (5 bases). Trimming pared 1 base from V and 3 bases from J, leaving 6 bases between. The CDR3 spans 12 residues. Germline CDR1 is SQVTM and CDR2 is ANQGSEA. CDR3 coding DNA: TGCAGCGTTGAAGGAGGGGACTATGGCTACACCTTC. The encoded protein is CSVEGGDYGYTF.

The chain links TRBV6-2 or TRBV6-3 to TRBJ2-7, with D perhaps TRBD1 or TRBD2 (5 bases each). CDR1 is MNHEY and CDR2 is SVGEGT in the germline V gene. Trimming cost V 4 bases and J 0 bases, with 10 bases left between them. The CDR3 runs to 14 residues. Here the CDR3 reads CASSSSGSSYEQYF. Written as DNA, the CDR3 is TGTGCCAGCAGTTCTTCAGGGAGCTCCTACGAGCAGTACTTC.

There are a few counts of this clonotype. The J gene is TRBJ2-5, the V gene TRBV15; D gene uncertain. This CDR3 has 13 residues. Germline V gene sequence: CDR1 LNHNV, CDR2 YYDKDF (reference sequence). Trimming took off 1 base at V and 5 bases at J, with 8 bases between the two ends. For the CDR3, the DNA is TGTGCCACCAGCAGAGGGGATAGCGAGACCCAGTACTTC. Translating gives CATSRGDSETQYF.

This clonotype has only a few counts. The chain uses TRBV4-3 and TRBJ2-3; 7 bases align to TRBD2. The ends lost 1 base at V and 3 bases at J; junction bases unmatched: 4. The CDR3 totals 15 residues. CDR1 and CDR2 from the germline V gene are LGHNA and YSLEER. The CDR3 reads CASSQGGRGTDTQYF. Here the CDR3 DNA reads TGCGCCAGCAGCCAAGGCGGGAGAGGGACAGATACGCAGTATTTT.